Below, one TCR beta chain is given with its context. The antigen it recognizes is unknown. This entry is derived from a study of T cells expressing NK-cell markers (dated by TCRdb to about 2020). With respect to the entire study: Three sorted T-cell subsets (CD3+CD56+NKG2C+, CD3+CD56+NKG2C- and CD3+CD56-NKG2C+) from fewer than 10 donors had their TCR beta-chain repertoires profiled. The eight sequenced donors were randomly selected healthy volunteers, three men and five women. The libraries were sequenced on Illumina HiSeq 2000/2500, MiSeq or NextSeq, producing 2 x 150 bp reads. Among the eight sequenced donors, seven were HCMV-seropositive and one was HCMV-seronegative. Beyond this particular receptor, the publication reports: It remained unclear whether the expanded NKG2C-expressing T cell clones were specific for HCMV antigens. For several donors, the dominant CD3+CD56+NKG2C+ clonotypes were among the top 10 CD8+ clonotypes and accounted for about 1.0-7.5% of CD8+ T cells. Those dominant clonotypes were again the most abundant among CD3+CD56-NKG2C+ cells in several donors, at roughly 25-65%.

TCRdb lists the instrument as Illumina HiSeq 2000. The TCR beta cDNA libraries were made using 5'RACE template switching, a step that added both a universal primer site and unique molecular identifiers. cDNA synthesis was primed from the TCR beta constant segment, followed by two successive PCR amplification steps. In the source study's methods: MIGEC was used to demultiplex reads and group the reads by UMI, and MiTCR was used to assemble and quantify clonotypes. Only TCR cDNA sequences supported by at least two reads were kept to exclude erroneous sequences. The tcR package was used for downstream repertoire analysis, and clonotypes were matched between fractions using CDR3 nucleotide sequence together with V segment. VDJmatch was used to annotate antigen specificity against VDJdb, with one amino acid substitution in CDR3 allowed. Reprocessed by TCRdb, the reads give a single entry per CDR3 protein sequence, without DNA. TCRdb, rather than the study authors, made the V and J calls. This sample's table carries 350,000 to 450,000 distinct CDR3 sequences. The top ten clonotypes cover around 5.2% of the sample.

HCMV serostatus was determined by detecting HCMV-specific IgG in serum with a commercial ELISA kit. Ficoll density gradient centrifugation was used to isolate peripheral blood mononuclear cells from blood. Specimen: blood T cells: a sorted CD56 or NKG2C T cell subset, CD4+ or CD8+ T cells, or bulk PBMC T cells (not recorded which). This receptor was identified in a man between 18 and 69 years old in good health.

CDR3 protein: CSASLLVSGSYGYTF. The rearrangement combines TRBV20-1 with TRBJ1-2. CDR3 length: 15 amino acids, cysteine to phenylalanine. No nucleotide data were recorded. CDR1 and CDR2, looked up from the germline V gene (reference sequence), are DFQATT and SNEGSKA.